This note documents a single T cell receptor beta chain sequence. Method: immunoSEQ multiplex PCR; TCRdb's copy keeps in-frame clones and lacks some. There are a few hundred thousand clones in the sample; around 83% occur only once, and approximately 5% lies in the top ten. The sample is drawn from a study of blood T cell repertoires in COVID-19. V dropped 6 bases and J dropped 5 bases, with 14 bases sitting between them. Germline assignment: CDR1 LGHNT and CDR2 FRNRAP. This CDR3 has 13 residues. Sequencing used PBMCs or T cells enriched from blood (not recorded which). The rearrangement links TRBV12-5 to TRBJ2-7, with D possibly TRBD2 on 5 matching bases. This sequence was found in a woman aged 45-59 years who had recovered from COVID-19. This chain's CDR3 is CASGSAGVNEQYF. The CDR3 coding sequence is TGTGCTAGTGGGTCGGCCGGGGTAAACGAGCAGTACTTC.